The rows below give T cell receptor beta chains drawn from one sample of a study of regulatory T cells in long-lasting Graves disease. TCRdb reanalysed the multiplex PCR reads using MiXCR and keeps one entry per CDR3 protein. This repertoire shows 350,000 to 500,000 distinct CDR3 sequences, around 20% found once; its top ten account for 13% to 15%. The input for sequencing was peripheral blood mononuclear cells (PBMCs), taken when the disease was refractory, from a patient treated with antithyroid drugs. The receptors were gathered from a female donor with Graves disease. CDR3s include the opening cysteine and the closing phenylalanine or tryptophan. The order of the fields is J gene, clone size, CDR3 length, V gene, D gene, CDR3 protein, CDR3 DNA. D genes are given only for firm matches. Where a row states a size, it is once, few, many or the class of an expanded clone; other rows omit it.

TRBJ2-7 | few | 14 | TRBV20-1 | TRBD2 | CSATTQAGSYEQYF | TGCAGTGCCACCACCCAAGCGGGGTCCTACGAGCAGTACTTC
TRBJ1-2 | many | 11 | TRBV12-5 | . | CASGLVRGYTF | TGTGCTAGTGGTTTGGTACGTGGCTACACCTTC
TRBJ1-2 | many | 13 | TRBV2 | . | CASSYDGNYGYTF | TGTGCCAGCAGTTACGACGGTAACTATGGCTACACCTTC
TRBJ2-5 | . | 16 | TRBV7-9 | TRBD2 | CASSPQLAGAKETQYF | TGTGCCAGCAGCCCGCAACTAGCGGGAGCGAAAGAGACCCAGTACTTC
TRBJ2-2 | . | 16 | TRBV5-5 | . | CASSFRAGVNTGELFF | TGTGCCAGCAGCTTTCGGGCAGGCGTGAACACCGGGGAGCTGTTTTTT
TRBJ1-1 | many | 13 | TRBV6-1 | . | CASNQGWVTEAFF | TGTGCCAGCAACCAGGGTTGGGTCACTGAAGCTTTCTTT
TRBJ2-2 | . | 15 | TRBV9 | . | CASSVGGIKGGELFF | TGTGCCAGCAGCGTAGGCGGGATAAAAGGCGGGGAGCTGTTTTTT
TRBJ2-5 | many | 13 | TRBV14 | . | CASSAGLFMAQYF | TGTGCCAGCAGCGCAGGACTGTTTATGGCCCAGTACTTC
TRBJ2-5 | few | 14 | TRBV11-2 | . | CASSPFTAGETQYF | TGTGCCAGCAGCCCCTTCACTGCCGGAGAGACCCAGTACTTC
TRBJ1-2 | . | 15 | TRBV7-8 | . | CASSSFEGAGYGYTF | TGTGCCAGCAGCTCCTTTGAGGGCGCGGGCTATGGCTACACCTTC
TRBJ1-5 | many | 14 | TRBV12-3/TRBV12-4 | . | CASRGEGRNQPQHF | TGTGCCAGCAGGGGGGAGGGACGGAATCAGCCCCAGCATTTT
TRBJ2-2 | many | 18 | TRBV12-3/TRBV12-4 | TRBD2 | CASSERGLAGVVTGELFF | TGTGCCAGCAGCGAAAGGGGACTAGCGGGAGTCGTCACCGGGGAGCTGTTTTTT
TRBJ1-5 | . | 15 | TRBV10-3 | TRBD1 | CAISESQGDRQPQHF | TGTGCCATCAGTGAGTCACAGGGGGATCGGCAGCCCCAGCATTTT
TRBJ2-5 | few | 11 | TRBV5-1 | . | CASRSSETQYF | TGCGCCAGCAGGTCTAGTGAGACCCAGTACTTC
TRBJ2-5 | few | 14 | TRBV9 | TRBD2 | CASGGGRLQETQYF | TGTGCCAGCGGGGGGGGACGGCTTCAAGAGACCCAGTACTTC
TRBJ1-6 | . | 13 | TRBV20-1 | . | CSARGGFDSPLHF | TGCAGTGCTCGGGGAGGGTTTGATTCACCCCTCCACTTT
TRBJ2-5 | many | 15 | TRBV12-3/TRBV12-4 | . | CASSLSYGGQETQYF | TGTGCCAGCAGTTTAAGCTACGGGGGTCAAGAGACCCAGTACTTC
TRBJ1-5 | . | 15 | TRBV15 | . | CATRLVDSAHQPQHF | TGTGCCACCAGACTGGTCGACAGCGCACATCAGCCCCAGCATTTT
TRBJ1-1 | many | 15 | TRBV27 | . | CASSYARQLNTEAFF | TGTGCCAGCAGTTACGCCAGACAGTTGAACACTGAAGCTTTCTTT
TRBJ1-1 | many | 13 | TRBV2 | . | CASSEFGMTEAFF | TGTGCCAGCAGTGAATTCGGAATGACTGAAGCTTTCTTT
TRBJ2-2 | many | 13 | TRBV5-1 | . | CASSMSGFRELFF | TGCGCCAGCAGTATGAGCGGGTTCCGGGAGCTGTTTTTT
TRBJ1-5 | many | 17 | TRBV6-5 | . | CASSYSVSIYSNQPQHF | TGTGCCAGCAGTTACTCGGTGTCGATCTATAGCAATCAGCCCCAGCATTTT
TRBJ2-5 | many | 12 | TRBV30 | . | CAWSSQAGTQYF | TGTGCCTGGAGCAGTCAGGCCGGGACCCAGTACTTC
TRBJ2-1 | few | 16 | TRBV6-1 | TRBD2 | CASSEGTSGRGYEQFF | TGTGCCAGCAGTGAAGGGACTAGCGGGAGAGGGTATGAGCAGTTCTTC
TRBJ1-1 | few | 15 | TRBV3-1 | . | CASSQERPSGRGAFF | TGTGCCAGCAGCCAAGAACGCCCATCAGGGCGGGGGGCTTTCTTT
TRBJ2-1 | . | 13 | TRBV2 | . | CASSFGLANEQFF | TGTGCCAGCAGCTTCGGACTTGCAAATGAGCAGTTCTTC
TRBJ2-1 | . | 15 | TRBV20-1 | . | CSASYLPGSYNEQFF | TGCAGTGCTTCCTATTTACCAGGGTCCTACAATGAGCAGTTCTTC
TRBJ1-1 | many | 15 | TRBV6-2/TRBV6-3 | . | CASSSGTVMNTEAFF | TGTGCCAGCAGTTCTGGGACGGTGATGAACACTGAAGCTTTCTTT
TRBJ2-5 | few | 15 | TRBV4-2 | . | CASSQDRGARETQYF | TGTGCCAGCAGCCAAGATCGGGGAGCCAGGGAGACCCAGTACTTC
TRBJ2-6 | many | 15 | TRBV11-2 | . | CASSPRTVGANVLTF | TGTGCCAGCAGCCCCCGGACAGTCGGGGCCAACGTCCTGACTTTC
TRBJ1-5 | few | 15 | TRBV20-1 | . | CSASVGGAVGQPQHF | TGCAGTGCCTCCGTGGGGGGCGCGGTAGGACAGCCCCAGCATTTT
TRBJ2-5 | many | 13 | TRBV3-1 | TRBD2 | CASSQGGSKTQYF | TGTGCCAGCAGCCAGGGCGGGAGTAAGACCCAGTACTTC
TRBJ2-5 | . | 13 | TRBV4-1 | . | CASRGTLQETQYF | TGCGCCAGCAGAGGGACACTACAAGAGACCCAGTACTTC
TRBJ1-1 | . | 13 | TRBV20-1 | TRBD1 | CSGTGQMNTEAFF | TGCAGTGGGACAGGCCAGATGAACACTGAAGCTTTCTTT
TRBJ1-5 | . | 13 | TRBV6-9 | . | CASSYSEGQPQHF | TGTGCCAGCAGTTACTCCGAGGGTCAGCCCCAGCATTTT
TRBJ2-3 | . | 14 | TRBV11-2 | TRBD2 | CASSLKRERDTQYF | TGTGCCAGCAGCTTGAAGCGGGAGCGAGATACGCAGTATTTT
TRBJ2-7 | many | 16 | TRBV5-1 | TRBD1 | CASSFGQGGITYEQYF | TGCGCCAGCAGCTTTGGACAGGGAGGAATTACCTACGAGCAGTACTTC
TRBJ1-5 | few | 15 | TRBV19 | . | CASSIGSYSNQPQHF | TGTGCCAGTAGTATTGGCAGTTATAGCAATCAGCCCCAGCATTTT
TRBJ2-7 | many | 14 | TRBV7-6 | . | CASSLDAQGYEQYF | TGTGCCAGCAGTTTGGACGCCCAGGGCTACGAGCAGTACTTC
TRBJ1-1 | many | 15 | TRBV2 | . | CASSDHPAGNTEAFF | TGTGCCAGCAGTGACCATCCGGCCGGGAACACTGAAGCTTTCTTT
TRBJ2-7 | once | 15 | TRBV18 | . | CASSPLGGLFYEQYF | TGTGCCAGCTCACCATTGGGGGGGCTCTTCTACGAGCAGTACTTC
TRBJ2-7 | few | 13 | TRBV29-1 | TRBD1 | CSAIGDREYEQYF | TGCAGCGCTATAGGGGACAGGGAATACGAGCAGTACTTC
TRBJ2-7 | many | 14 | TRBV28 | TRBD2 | CASSFSGGPYEQYF | TGTGCCAGCAGTTTTAGCGGGGGACCCTACGAGCAGTACTTC
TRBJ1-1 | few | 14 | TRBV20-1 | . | CSASGRDSGEIAFF | TGCAGTGCTAGCGGCCGGGACTCTGGGGAAATAGCTTTCTTT
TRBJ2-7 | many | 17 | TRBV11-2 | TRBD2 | CASSFRASGSRGYEQYF | TGTGCCAGCAGCTTTAGGGCTAGCGGGAGTCGGGGCTACGAGCAGTACTTC
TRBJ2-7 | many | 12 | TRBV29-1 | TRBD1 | CSVGQEYLEQYF | TGCAGCGTGGGACAGGAATATCTCGAGCAGTACTTC
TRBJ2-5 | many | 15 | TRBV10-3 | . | CAISESMRQQETQYF | TGTGCCATCAGTGAGTCGATGAGACAGCAAGAGACCCAGTACTTC
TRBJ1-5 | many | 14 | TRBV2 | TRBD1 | CASSGQGAGQPQHF | TGTGCCAGCAGTGGCCAGGGGGCTGGTCAGCCCCAGCATTTT
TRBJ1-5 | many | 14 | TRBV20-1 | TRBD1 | CSATQGGSNQPQHF | TGCAGTGCTACGCAGGGGGGGAGCAATCAGCCCCAGCATTTT
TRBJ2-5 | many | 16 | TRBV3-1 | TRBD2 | CASSQDSGGEGETQYF | TGTGCCAGCAGCCAAGATTCGGGGGGGGAGGGGGAGACCCAGTACTTC
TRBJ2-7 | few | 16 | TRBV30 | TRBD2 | CAWSKIGLAGVGEQYF | TGTGCCTGGAGCAAAATCGGACTAGCGGGAGTGGGGGAGCAGTACTTC
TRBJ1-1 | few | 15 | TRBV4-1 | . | CASSQGEQGNTEAFF | TGCGCCAGCAGCCAAGGCGAACAGGGGAACACTGAAGCTTTCTTT
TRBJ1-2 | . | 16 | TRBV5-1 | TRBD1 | CASSSGSAGGPYGYTF | TGCGCCAGCAGCTCTGGTTCGGCAGGGGGCCCCTATGGCTACACCTTC
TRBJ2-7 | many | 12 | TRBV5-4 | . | CASSLEGGEQYF | TGTGCCAGCAGCTTGGAAGGGGGCGAGCAGTACTTC
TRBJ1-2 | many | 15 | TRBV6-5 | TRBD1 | CASSSTTGINYGYTF | TGTGCCAGCAGTTCTACGACAGGGATTAACTATGGCTACACCTTC
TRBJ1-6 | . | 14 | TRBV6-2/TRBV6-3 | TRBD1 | CASRGQGNNSPLHF | TGTGCCAGCAGGGGACAGGGCAATAATTCACCCCTCCACTTT
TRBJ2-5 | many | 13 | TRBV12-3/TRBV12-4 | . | CASSPGSKETQYF | TGTGCCAGCAGTCCCGGAAGTAAAGAGACCCAGTACTTC